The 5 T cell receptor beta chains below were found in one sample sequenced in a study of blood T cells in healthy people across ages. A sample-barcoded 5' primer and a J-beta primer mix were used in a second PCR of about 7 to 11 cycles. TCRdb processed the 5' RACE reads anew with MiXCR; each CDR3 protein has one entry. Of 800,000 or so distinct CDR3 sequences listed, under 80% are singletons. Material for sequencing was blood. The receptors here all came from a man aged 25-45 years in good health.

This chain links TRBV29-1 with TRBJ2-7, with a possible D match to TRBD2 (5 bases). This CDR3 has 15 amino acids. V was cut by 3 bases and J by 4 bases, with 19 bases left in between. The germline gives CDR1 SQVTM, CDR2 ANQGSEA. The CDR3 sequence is CSVEGVIFPNYEQYF. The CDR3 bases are TGCAGCGTTGAGGGAGTCATCTTTCCCAATTACGAGCAGTACTTC.

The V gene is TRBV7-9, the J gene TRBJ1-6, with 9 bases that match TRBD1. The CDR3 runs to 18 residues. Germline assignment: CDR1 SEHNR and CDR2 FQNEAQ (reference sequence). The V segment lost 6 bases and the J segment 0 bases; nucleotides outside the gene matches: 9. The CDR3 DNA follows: TGTGCCAGCAGTCCCGGAGGGACAGGGAGCTCCTATAATTCACCCCTCCACTTT. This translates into CASSPGGTGSSYNSPLHF.

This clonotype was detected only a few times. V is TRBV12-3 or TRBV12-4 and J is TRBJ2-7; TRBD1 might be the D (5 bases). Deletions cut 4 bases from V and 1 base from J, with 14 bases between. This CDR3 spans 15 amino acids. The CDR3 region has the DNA TGTGCCAGCAGTTATTCCCCTGACAGATCCTACGAGCAGTACTTC. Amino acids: CASSYSPDRSYEQYF.

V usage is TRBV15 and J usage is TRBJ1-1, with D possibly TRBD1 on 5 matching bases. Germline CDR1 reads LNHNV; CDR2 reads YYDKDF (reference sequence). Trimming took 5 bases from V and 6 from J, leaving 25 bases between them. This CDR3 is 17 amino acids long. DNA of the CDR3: TGTGCCACCAGCCGCAGCAATTTGCTCGGGGCTTCCGCTGAAGCTTTCTTT. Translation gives CATSRSNLLGASAEAFF.

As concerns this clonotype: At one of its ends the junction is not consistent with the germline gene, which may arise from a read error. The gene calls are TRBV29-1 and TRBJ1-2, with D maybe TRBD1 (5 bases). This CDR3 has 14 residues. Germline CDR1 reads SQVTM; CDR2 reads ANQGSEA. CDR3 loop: CSVSSDSGSRGYTF. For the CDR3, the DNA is TGCAGCGTTTCGAGCGACTCAGGGTCAAGGGGCTATACCTTC.